These 31 T cell receptor beta chains originate from one sample sequenced in a study of cytotoxic CD8 clonotypes in ibrutinib-treated CLL. Profiling relied on immunoSEQ multiplex PCR, and the TCRdb table lists in-frame clones only, not all of them. The data show about 140,000 clones, approximately 90% seen once. Sequenced here: PBMCs, sampled after 12 months of ibrutinib treatment. The receptor source for this set is a human donor with chronic lymphocytic leukemia.

V and J are TRBV15 and TRBJ1-4, with D possibly being TRBD1 (5 bases). The germline V gene has CDR1 LNHNV and CDR2 YYDKDF (reference sequence). Deletions cut 6 bases from V and 5 bases from J, with 13 bases between. CDR3 length: 14 amino acids. CDR3 nucleotides: TGTGCCACCAGGGCGCGCGGGGGAAATGAAAAACTGTTTTTT. Protein sequence: CATRARGGNEKLFF.

This chain connects TRBV28 to TRBJ2-3; D is possibly TRBD1 or TRBD2 (5 bases each). Trimming left V 2 bases short and J 3 bases short, with 15 bases between. Germline values: CDR1 MDHEN, CDR2 SYDVKM. This CDR3 is 16 amino acids long. CDR3 amino acids: CASSLATWGSTDTQYF. Here the CDR3 DNA reads TGTGCCAGCAGTTTAGCGACCTGGGGGAGTACAGATACGCAGTATTTT.

V and J are TRBV6-1 and TRBJ2-7, with D perhaps matching TRBD1 or TRBD2 (5 bases each). The CDR3 extends over 14 amino acids. Per the germline V gene, CDR1 is MNHNS and CDR2 is SASEGT. With 0 bases removed from V and 4 bases from J, the gap between germline ends came to 10 bases. The CDR3 is CASSEAGDLYEQYF. The CDR3 nucleotides read TGTGCCAGCAGTGAAGCGGGGGACCTATACGAGCAGTACTTC.

This sequence joins TRBV4-3 and TRBJ2-1; TRBD2 matches at 9 bases. The CDR3 is 18 amino acids. Germline V gene lookup returns CDR1 LGHNA and CDR2 YSLEER. The V and J ends lost 3 bases and 9 bases, in that order; junction bases with no gene match: 18. CDR3 residues: CASSQNVAGGPFSPEQFF. In DNA, the CDR3 is TGCGCCAGCAGCCAGAACGTGGCGGGAGGGCCATTTTCCCCTGAGCAGTTCTTC.

This chain uses TRBV18 with TRBJ1-2, with a possible D match to TRBD1 (6 bases). The CDR3 loop spans 15 amino acids. Germline CDR1 is KGHSH and CDR2 is LQKENI. V was cut by 5 bases and J by 4 bases, with 17 bases left in between. The CDR3 bases are TGTGCCAGCTCAGTAGGGACACGGGACGGCTATGGCTACACCTTC. Its translation is CASSVGTRDGYGYTF.

CDR3 in amino acids: CASSSGDAHQPQHF. The CDR3 nucleotides read TGTGCCAGCAGCTCGGGAGATGCTCATCAGCCCCAGCATTTT. The chain employs TRBV28 and TRBJ1-5, with D uncertain. The CDR3 extends over 14 amino acids. Germline assignment: CDR1 MDHEN and CDR2 SYDVKM. V was trimmed by 6 bases and J by 5 bases, leaving 14 bases between them.

The J gene is TRBJ1-4, the V gene TRBV28, with TRBD1 as a possible D gene (6 bases). The germline V gene encodes CDR1 MDHEN and CDR2 SYDVKM. V lost 10 bases and J 6 bases, leaving 15 bases between the germline ends. The CDR3 spans 13 residues. The CDR3 region is CATTTWTDEKLFF. The DNA of the CDR3 is TGTGCCACCACCACCTGGACAGATGAAAAACTGTTTTTT.

The chain combines TRBV19 with TRBJ2-7; no clear D gene. Trimming removed 6 bases at V and 6 bases at J, with 27 bases between. Germline V gene lookup returns CDR1 LNHDA and CDR2 SQIVND (reference sequence). This CDR3 has 17 residues. The CDR3 DNA follows: TGTGCCAGTAGCCGCCCCACCTTGCAGCCCGGCACTACCGAGCAGTACTTC. This encodes CASSRPTLQPGTTEQYF.

V and J are TRBV7-8 and TRBJ2-7; TRBD1 matches at 12 bases. The CDR3 is made up of 15 amino acids. The germline CDR1 and CDR2 sequences are SGHVS and FQNEAQ. V was pared by 5 bases and J by 7 bases, with 9 bases of the junction left unmatched. The DNA of the CDR3 is TGTGCCAGCAGCCCTGGGACAGGGGGCAAGGGAGAGCAGTACTTC. It translates to CASSPGTGGKGEQYF.

V usage is TRBV5-1 and J usage is TRBJ2-1; TRBD2 agrees at 7 bases. With V trimmed by 2 bases and J by 4 bases, 6 bases remained unmatched. The germline V gene has CDR1 SGHRS and CDR2 YFSETQ. This CDR3 is 15 amino acids long. As DNA, the CDR3 is TGCGCCAGCAGCTTCATAGCGGGCCCTTACAATGAGCAGTTCTTC. Residues: CASSFIAGPYNEQFF.

V usage is TRBV7-3 and J usage is TRBJ1-1; D is undetermined. Trimming cost V 2 bases and J 0 bases, with 4 bases left between them. Germline values: CDR1 SGHTA, CDR2 FQGTGA. The CDR3 totals 13 residues. CDR3 sequence (DNA): TGTGCCAGCAGCTTACAGGTGAACACTGAAGCTTTCTTT. As protein: CASSLQVNTEAFF.

J is TRBJ2-1 and V is TRBV11-1, with D possibly being TRBD1 (5 bases). Germline V CDR1 and CDR2: SGHAT, FQDESV (reference sequence). The CDR3 length is 14 residues. The V end lost 4 bases, the J end lost 4 bases, and 11 bases lay between the germline ends. This CDR3 reads CASSSTTVYNEQFF. DNA for the CDR3: TGTGCCAGCAGCTCGACGACAGTTTACAATGAGCAGTTCTTC.

The CDR3 sequence: CASSLPRGYSYEQYF. CDR3 coding DNA: TGTGCCAGCAGTTTACCCAGAGGTTACTCCTACGAGCAGTACTTC. V gene TRBV28 combines with J gene TRBJ2-7; no definite D call. Germline V gene data show CDR1 as MDHEN and CDR2 as SYDVKM. With 2 bases removed from V and 0 bases from J, the gap between germline ends came to 11 bases. The CDR3 length is 15 residues.

Notes on this clone: Other nucleotide sequences in the sample specify the same CDR3. The rearrangement joins TRBV27 to TRBJ2-6; D ambiguous. Trimming took 6 bases from V and 0 from J, leaving 3 bases between them. CDR1 and CDR2 from the germline V gene are MNHEY and SMNVEV (reference sequence). The CDR3 spans 13 residues. CDR3: CASSSSGANVLTF. In DNA, the CDR3 is TGTGCCAGCAGCAGCTCTGGGGCCAACGTCCTGACTTTC.

This chain uses TRBV11-2 with TRBJ2-7; the D is unclear. Trimming cost V 1 base and J 1 base, with 11 bases left between them. Germline CDR1 SGHAT, CDR2 FQNNGV. The CDR3 has 15 amino acids. CDR3 nucleotide sequence: TGTGCCAGCAGCTTAGGGACCCATTCTTCCTACGAGCAGTACTTC. Protein sequence: CASSLGTHSSYEQYF.

This sequence joins TRBV7-3 and TRBJ2-1, with 7 bases aligning to TRBD2. With 4 bases clipped from V and 1 base from J, the junction kept 4 bases outside the gene matches. The CDR3 has 15 residues. Germline values: CDR1 SGHTA, CDR2 FQGTGA. The CDR3 DNA sequence: TGTGCCAGCAGCTCTTCTAGCGGATCCTACAATGAGCAGTTCTTC. Protein: CASSSSSGSYNEQFF.

This chain links TRBV27 with TRBJ2-3; no definite D call. Germline V CDR1 and CDR2: MNHEY, SMNVEV (reference sequence). The germline V and J ends were trimmed by 2 bases and 0 bases, with 6 bases remaining between them. The CDR3 sequence is 14 residues long. Here the CDR3 reads CASSLEVSTDTQYF. CDR3 in DNA: TGTGCCAGCAGTTTAGAGGTTAGCACAGATACGCAGTATTTT.

J is TRBJ2-2 and V is TRBV19; the match to TRBD1 covers 9 bases. The CDR3 length is 15 residues. CDR1 and CDR2 (germline): LNHDA, SQIVND (reference sequence). The junction had 4 bases not matched to a gene; V was cut back by 7 bases and J by 1 base. CDR3 sequence (DNA): TGTGCCAGTACGGGGGACAGGGTGAACACCGGGGAGCTGTTTTTT. This gives the protein CASTGDRVNTGELFF.

The V call is TRBV7-3, the J call TRBJ2-1; no clear D. This CDR3 has 15 residues. Trimming took off 2 bases at V and 0 bases at J, with 8 bases between the two ends. Germline V lookup: CDR1 SGHTA, CDR2 FQGTGA. The CDR3 bases are TGTGCCAGCAGCTTAGAATTGAGCTCCTACAATGAGCAGTTCTTC. This sequence encodes CASSLELSSYNEQFF.

The chain joins TRBV28 to TRBJ2-7; D tentatively reads TRBD1 or TRBD2 (5 bases each). The germline V gene encodes CDR1 MDHEN and CDR2 SYDVKM. Deletions cut 10 bases from V and 3 bases from J, with 13 bases between. The CDR3 is made up of 12 amino acids. Here the CDR3 reads CATGGGDYEQYF. In DNA, the CDR3 is TGTGCCACCGGTGGGGGAGACTACGAGCAGTACTTC.

This chain joins TRBV29-1 and TRBJ1-2; D may be TRBD1 (5 bases). Germline V gives CDR1 SQVTM, CDR2 ANQGSEA. The CDR3 extends over 14 amino acids. Deletions cut 1 base from V and 5 bases from J, with 14 bases between. The CDR3 nucleotides are TGCAGCGTTGAAGTAGAGGGGAGAGGGTATGGCTACACCTTC. This codes for CSVEVEGRGYGYTF.

Written as DNA, the CDR3 is TGTGCCAGCAGTGATGGGACTAGCGGGAGTTTGGGCACAGATACGCAGTATTTT. The encoded protein is CASSDGTSGSLGTDTQYF. The V call is TRBV6-1, the J call TRBJ2-3; TRBD2 agrees at 14 bases. The V gene's germline CDR1 is MNHNS and CDR2 SASEGT. The CDR3 has 18 residues. V trimming: 3 bases; J trimming: 1 base; junction bases outside the gene matches: 6.

V gene TRBV2 combines with J gene TRBJ2-5, with TRBD2 identical over 9 bases. The junction had 4 bases not matched to a gene; V was cut back by 1 base and J by 4 bases. From germline, CDR1 is SNHLY and CDR2 FYNNEI. CDR3 size: 15 residues. The CDR3, as DNA: TGTGCCAGCAGTGAAGTACAACTAGCGGGAGAGACCCAGTACTTC. Its protein product is CASSEVQLAGETQYF.

The V and J genes are TRBV19 and TRBJ2-7, with TRBD2 matching over 7 bases. CDR3 length equals 15 residues. Germline CDR1 reads LNHDA; CDR2 reads SQIVND (reference sequence). The V segment lost 8 bases and the J segment 2 bases; nucleotides outside the gene matches: 12. Here the CDR3 reads CASRTTSAETYEQYF. In nucleotides, the CDR3 is TGTGCCAGTCGTACTACTAGCGCCGAGACCTACGAGCAGTACTTC.

This chain uses TRBV2 with TRBJ2-7, with 7 bases fitting TRBD2. Germline V gene data show CDR1 as SNHLY and CDR2 as FYNNEI. V lost 8 bases and J lost 0; bases outside the gene matches: 7. The CDR3 has 14 amino acids. The CDR3 sequence: CASLQQRDSYEQYF. The CDR3 DNA follows: TGTGCCAGCTTACAGCAGCGGGACTCCTACGAGCAGTACTTC.

The CDR3 sequence: CASRGLAGGDEQFF. As DNA, the CDR3 is TGTGCCAGCAGGGGACTAGCGGGAGGGGATGAGCAGTTCTTC. This sequence joins TRBV11-2 and TRBJ2-1, with TRBD2 identical over 16 bases. The germline V gene encodes CDR1 SGHAT and CDR2 FQNNGV. J lost 8 bases, V lost 6 bases, and 1 base had no gene match. The CDR3 is 14 amino acids. The whole variable domain, filled in from reference TRBV11-2 and TRBJ2-1, reads EAGVAQSPRYKIIEKRQSVAFWCNPISGHATLYWYQQILGQGPKLLIQFQNNGVVDDSQLPKDRFSAERLKGVDSTLKIQPAKLEDSAVYLCASRGLAGGDEQFFGPGTRLTVL.

V is TRBV18 and J is TRBJ1-1; possible D gene TRBD1, 5 bases. V was cut by 6 bases and J by 1 base, with 15 bases left in between. Germline lookup yields CDR1 KGHSH and CDR2 LQKENI. CDR3 length equals 15 residues. The CDR3 is CASSTGPGQNTEAFF. The DNA of the CDR3 is TGTGCCAGCTCGACGGGACCAGGACAGAACACTGAAGCTTTCTTT.

The V call is TRBV7-9, the J call TRBJ2-3, with D uncertain. This CDR3 comprises 14 residues. Germline V gives CDR1 SEHNR, CDR2 FQNEAQ (reference sequence). Trimming pared 2 bases from V and 4 bases from J, leaving 10 bases between. The CDR3 region is CASSLPQISDTQYF. The CDR3 DNA reads as TGTGCCAGCAGCTTACCCCAGATTTCAGATACGCAGTATTTT.

V usage is TRBV5-1 and J usage is TRBJ2-1, with TRBD2 matching 9 bases. J lost 6 bases, V lost 2 bases, and 6 bases had no gene match. The CDR3 contains 15 residues. The germline V gene encodes CDR1 SGHRS and CDR2 YFSETQ. The CDR3: CASSLGSGSLNEQFF. CDR3 DNA: TGCGCCAGCAGCTTAGGTAGCGGGAGTCTCAATGAGCAGTTCTTC.

Written as DNA, the CDR3 is TGTGCCAGCAGTGTACTAGCCTACGAGCAGTACTTC. It is translated as CASSVLAYEQYF. The V gene is TRBV28, the J gene TRBJ2-7, with D perhaps TRBD2 (5 bases). The CDR3 sequence is 12 residues long. Germline loops: CDR1 MDHEN, CDR2 SYDVKM. The V and J ends lost 5 bases and 2 bases respectively, with 7 bases between them. Variable domain in full (rest from reference TRBV28 and TRBJ2-7): DVKVTQSSRYLVKRTGEKVFLECVQDMDHENMFWYRQDPGLGLRLIYFSYDVKMKEKGDIPEGYSVSREKKERFSLILESASTNQTSMYLCASSVLAYEQYFGPGTRLTVT.

This clone was observed a single time. The rearrangement uses TRBV2 and TRBJ2-7, with D possibly being TRBD1 or TRBD2 (7 bases each). CDR1 and CDR2 from the germline V gene are SNHLY and FYNNEI. Trimming removed 10 bases at V and 3 bases at J, with 19 bases between. This CDR3 region has 14 residues. DNA of the CDR3: TGTGCCACTCTCGGGGGGACAGTTATCTACGAGCAGTACTTC. Amino acids: CATLGGTVIYEQYF. Complete variable domain (other parts from reference TRBV2 and TRBJ2-7): EPEVTQTPSHQVTQMGQEVILRCVPISNHLYFYWYRQILGQKVEFLVSFYNNEISEKSEIFDDQFSVERPDGSNFTLKIRSTKLEDSAMYFCATLGGTVIYEQYFGPGTRLTVT.